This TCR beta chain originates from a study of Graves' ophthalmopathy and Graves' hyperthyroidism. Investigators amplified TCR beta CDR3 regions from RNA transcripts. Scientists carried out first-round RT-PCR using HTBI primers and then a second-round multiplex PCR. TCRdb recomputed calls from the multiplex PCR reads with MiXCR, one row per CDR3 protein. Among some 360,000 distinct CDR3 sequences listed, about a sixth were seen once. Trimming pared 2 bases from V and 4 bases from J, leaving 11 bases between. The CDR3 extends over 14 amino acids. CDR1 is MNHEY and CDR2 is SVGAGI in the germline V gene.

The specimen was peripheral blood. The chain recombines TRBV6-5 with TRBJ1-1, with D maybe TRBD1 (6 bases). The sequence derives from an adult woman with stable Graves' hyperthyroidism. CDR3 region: CASSYIGGGTEAFF. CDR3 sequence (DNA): TGTGCCAGCAGTTACATAGGGGGGGGCACTGAAGCTTTCTTT.